Below, 8 T cell receptor beta chains from the same sample are listed, as sequenced in a study of blood T cell repertoires in COVID-19. The table came from immunoSEQ multiplex PCR; TCRdb's copy has only in-frame clones and leaves some out. The sample includes about 160,000 clones, roughly 80% of them seen just once. Material: PBMCs or T cells enriched from blood (not recorded which). Every receptor here comes from a woman aged 55-69 years who had recovered from COVID-19.

This clone appeared a single time. The chain has TRBV11-2 and TRBJ2-3; D possibly corresponds to TRBD2 (7 bases). Germline lookup yields CDR1 SGHAT and CDR2 FQNNGV. The CDR3 has 15 residues. Trimming shortened V by 5 bases and J by 3 bases, and 15 bases separated the two germline ends. The CDR3 sequence: CASSRGLGGTDTQYF. CDR3 DNA sequence: TGTGCCAGCAGCCGGGGGCTGGGGGGGACAGATACGCAGTATTTT.

The table lists this clone with a count of one. The chain employs TRBV10-3 and TRBJ2-3; 7 nucleotides agree with TRBD1. This CDR3 has 16 residues. Germline CDR1 reads ENHRY; CDR2 reads SYGVKD. J gave up 0 bases and V 1 base, and 4 bases lay outside the gene matches. CDR3 in DNA: TGTGCCATCAGTGAGTATACGGGACAGAGCACAGATACGCAGTATTTT. Protein product: CAISEYTGQSTDTQYF.

On this clone: Other DNA variants within this sample encode the same CDR3. V is TRBV6-5 and J is TRBJ2-7; D is possibly TRBD1 (6 bases). Germline V gene sequence: CDR1 MNHEY, CDR2 SVGAGI. V lost 0 bases to trimming and J lost 6 bases, with 9 bases between them. The CDR3 has 13 residues. The CDR3 region has the DNA TGTGCCAGCAGTTACTCCAGGGGCGCCGAGCAGTACTTC. Amino acids: CASSYSRGAEQYF.

J is TRBJ1-4 and V is TRBV25-1; possibly TRBD1 for D (6 bases). V was cut by 1 base and J by 7 bases, with 13 bases left in between. Germline V CDR1 and CDR2: MGHDK, SYGVNS. The CDR3 sequence is 15 residues long. CDR3 nucleotide sequence: TGTGCCAGCAGTGAATGGGCCAGGGGAAGTGAAAAACTGTTTTTT. Translating it yields CASSEWARGSEKLFF.

In its sample, this clone was seen a few times. V usage is TRBV30 and J usage is TRBJ2-7; the D is unclear. Germline V gene lookup returns CDR1 GTSNPN and CDR2 SVGIG (reference sequence). Trimming shortened V by 2 bases and J by 6 bases, and 8 bases separated the two germline ends. This CDR3 is 11 amino acids long. CDR3 nucleotide sequence: TGTGCCTGGAGTTCCTCGGTCGAGCAGTACTTC. Its translation is CAWSSSVEQYF.

The chain couples TRBV5-4 to TRBJ2-7, with 10 positions matching TRBD2. With V trimmed by 4 bases and J by 0 bases, 7 bases remained unmatched. Germline CDR1 is SGHNT and CDR2 is YYREEE (reference sequence). The CDR3 is made up of 16 amino acids. The CDR3 region has the DNA TGTGCCAGCAGCGGCAGGACTAGCGGCTTCTCCTACGAGCAGTACTTC. Protein sequence: CASSGRTSGFSYEQYF.

This clone appeared a single time. This chain uses TRBV6-5 with TRBJ1-1; 9 positions match TRBD1. CDR3 length: 13 residues. Losses at the gene ends were 1 base for V and 10 bases for J; bases not matched to a gene: 4. The germline gives CDR1 MNHEY, CDR2 SVGAGI. The CDR3: CASSYLTGGIAFF. DNA of the CDR3: TGTGCCAGCAGTTACTTGACAGGGGGTATAGCTTTCTTT.

V usage is TRBV10-1 and J usage is TRBJ2-5, with D perhaps TRBD2 (5 bases). CDR1 WNHNN and CDR2 SYGVQD come from the germline V gene (reference sequence). This CDR3 is 14 amino acids long. V lost 8 bases and J lost 1, with 14 bases in between. CDR3 bases: TGCGCCAGCTCGCCGACGGGGTCCCAAGAGACCCAGTACTTC. This sequence encodes CASSPTGSQETQYF.